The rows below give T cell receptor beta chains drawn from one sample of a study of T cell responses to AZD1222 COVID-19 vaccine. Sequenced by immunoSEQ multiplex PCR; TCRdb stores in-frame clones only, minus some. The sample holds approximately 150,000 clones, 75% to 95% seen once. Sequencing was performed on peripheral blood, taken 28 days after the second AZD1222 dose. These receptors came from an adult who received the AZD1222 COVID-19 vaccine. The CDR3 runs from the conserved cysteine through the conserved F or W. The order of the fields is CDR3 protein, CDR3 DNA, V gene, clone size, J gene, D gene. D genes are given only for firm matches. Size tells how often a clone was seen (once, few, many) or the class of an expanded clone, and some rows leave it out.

CDR3: CASSEGTREDTGELFF
DNA: TGTGCCAGCAGCGAGGGGACTAGAGAGGACACCGGGGAGCTGTTTTTT
V: TRBV9
size: .
J: TRBJ2-2
D: TRBD2

CDR3: CGRGNTGELFF
DNA: TGTGGTCGGGGCAACACCGGGGAGCTGTTTTTT
V: TRBV30
size: .
J: TRBJ2-2
D: .

CDR3: CAISRDPNTEAFF
DNA: TGTGCCATCAGTAGGGATCCGAACACTGAAGCTTTCTTT
V: TRBV10-3
size: .
J: TRBJ1-1
D: .

CDR3: CASSKDPGIGYTF
DNA: TGTGCCAGCAGCAAAGACCCAGGGATTGGCTACACCTTC
V: TRBV21-1
size: once
J: TRBJ1-2
D: .

CDR3: CASSLVVVTVEQFF
DNA: TGTGCCAGCAGCTTAGTCGTCGTTACCGTTGAGCAGTTCTTC
V: TRBV7-8
size: once
J: TRBJ2-1
D: .

CDR3: CASSPGDSYGYTF
DNA: TGTGCCAGCAGCCCGGGGGACAGCTATGGCTACACCTTC
V: TRBV7-8
size: .
J: TRBJ1-2
D: TRBD1

CDR3: CASGSNGTPGNTIYF
DNA: TGTGCCAGTGGGAGTAACGGGACACCGGGAAACACCATATATTTT
V: TRBV19
size: .
J: TRBJ1-3
D: .

CDR3: CASSPPYGGGNNEQFF
DNA: TGTGCCAGCTCACCCCCATACGGGGGGGGCAACAATGAGCAGTTCTTC
V: TRBV18
size: .
J: TRBJ2-1
D: TRBD2

CDR3: CASRPTSRHTQYF
DNA: TGTGCCAGCAGACCGACTAGCCGCCATACGCAGTATTTT
V: TRBV6-5
size: .
J: TRBJ2-3
D: TRBD2

CDR3: CASSTYLAGGPDTQYF
DNA: TGTGCCAGCAGCACGTACCTAGCGGGGGGCCCAGATACGCAGTATTTT
V: TRBV7-2
size: .
J: TRBJ2-3
D: TRBD2

CDR3: CASSGDTNSPLHF
DNA: TGCGCCAGCAGTGGGGACACCAATTCACCCCTCCACTTT
V: TRBV5-1
size: once
J: TRBJ1-6
D: .

CDR3: CASSPDLDTELFF
DNA: TGTGCCAGCAGTCCGGACCTTGACACTGAGCTGTTTTTT
V: TRBV2
size: .
J: TRBJ1-4
D: .

CDR3: CASSWDGNQPQHF
DNA: TGTGCCAGCAGTTGGGACGGGAATCAGCCCCAGCATTTT
V: TRBV7-3
size: .
J: TRBJ1-5
D: .

CDR3: CASSPPGRIYTEAFF
DNA: TGTGCCAGCTCACCACCGGGGAGAATATACACTGAAGCTTTCTTT
V: TRBV18
size: .
J: TRBJ1-1
D: .

CDR3: CASSTLGLAERNEQFF
DNA: TGTGCCAGCAGCACCCTTGGACTAGCGGAAAGAAATGAGCAGTTCTTC
V: TRBV7-3
size: .
J: TRBJ2-1
D: TRBD2

CDR3: CASRAGTDSGTIYF
DNA: TGTGCCAGCAGAGCCGGGACAGATAGCGGCACCATATATTTT
V: TRBV6-5
size: .
J: TRBJ1-3
D: TRBD1

CDR3: CASSPLAGGYNEQFF
DNA: TGTGCCAGCAGTCCCTTAGCGGGAGGGTACAATGAGCAGTTCTTC
V: TRBV11-2
size: .
J: TRBJ2-1
D: TRBD2

CDR3: CACSDLSYNSPLHF
DNA: TGTGCCTGCTCAGATCTTTCCTATAATTCACCCCTCCACTTT
V: TRBV30
size: once
J: TRBJ1-6
D: .

CDR3: CASSLGLDGLGYGYTF
DNA: TGTGCCAGCAGCTTGGGCTTGGATGGGCTGGGGTATGGCTACACCTTC
V: TRBV5-6
size: .
J: TRBJ1-2
D: .

CDR3: CASSFFAGNTEAFF
DNA: TGTGCCAGCAGCTTTTTTGCAGGGAACACTGAAGCTTTCTTT
V: TRBV7-9
size: .
J: TRBJ1-1
D: .

CDR3: CSVEDPQETNYGYTF
DNA: TGCAGCGTTGAAGATCCGCAGGAGACTAACTATGGCTACACCTTC
V: TRBV29-1
size: .
J: TRBJ1-2
D: .

CDR3: CASSLQGRATEAFF
DNA: TGTGCCAGCAGTCTACAGGGGAGGGCCACTGAAGCTTTCTTT
V: TRBV6-6
size: .
J: TRBJ1-1
D: TRBD1

CDR3: CASSYSGTGGYEQYF
DNA: TGTGCCAGCAGCTACTCCGGGACAGGGGGTTACGAGCAGTACTTC
V: TRBV7-9
size: .
J: TRBJ2-7
D: TRBD1

CDR3: CASTKQGATEAFF
DNA: TGTGCCAGTACCAAACAGGGGGCGACTGAAGCTTTCTTT
V: TRBV19
size: .
J: TRBJ1-1
D: TRBD1

CDR3: CASSFPGTEETQYF
DNA: TGCGCCAGCAGCTTCCCCGGGACCGAAGAGACCCAGTACTTC
V: TRBV5-1
size: .
J: TRBJ2-5
D: .

CDR3: CASSVAFRATDTQYF
DNA: TGTGCCAGCAGCGTAGCTTTCAGGGCCACAGATACGCAGTATTTT
V: TRBV9
size: .
J: TRBJ2-3
D: .

CDR3: CASSQGGVREKLFF
DNA: TGTGCCAGCAGCCAAGGGGGAGTTCGTGAAAAACTGTTTTTT
V: TRBV7-2
size: .
J: TRBJ1-4
D: .

CDR3: CATTGTVGGWTQHF
DNA: TGTGCCACCACCGGGACAGTGGGTGGATGGACCCAGCATTTT
V: TRBV24-1
size: .
J: TRBJ1-5
D: TRBD1

CDR3: CASSEARSSNQPQHF
DNA: TGTGCCAGCAGTGAAGCGCGGAGTAGCAATCAGCCCCAGCATTTT
V: TRBV2
size: .
J: TRBJ1-5
D: .